What follows are 27 T cell receptor beta chains derived from one specimen sequenced in a study of T-cell reconstitution after alpha-beta-depleted transplantation in children. Unique molecular identifiers featured in how the TCRbeta library was prepared. Via MiXCR, TCRdb re-called the PCR reads, giving one row per CDR3 protein. The sample consists of approximately 50,000 distinct CDR3 sequences, around half of them appearing once. The sample was peripheral blood, taken before TCRalphabeta/CD19-depleted stem cell transplant. The receptors shown here come from a boy in the first two years of life with SCID, due to receive a stem cell transplant.

The chain links TRBV28 to TRBJ2-3, with 10 bases lining up with TRBD1. Unmatched junction bases numbered 7, after V lost 3 bases and J lost 1 base. Germline CDR1 and CDR2: MDHEN and SYDVKM. This CDR3 spans 17 amino acids. This chain's CDR3 is CASSFPTGTGGTDTQYF. In DNA, the CDR3 is TGTGCCAGCAGTTTTCCTACCGGGACAGGGGGCACAGATACGCAGTATTTT.

The rearrangement joins TRBV11-2 to TRBJ1-1; D call uncertain. The CDR3 is 13 residues long. V was clipped by 2 bases and J by 1 base, with 5 bases between them. The germline V gene encodes CDR1 SGHAT and CDR2 FQNNGV. Here the CDR3 reads CASSLRENTEAFF. The CDR3 nucleotides are TGTGCCAGCAGCTTAAGGGAGAACACTGAAGCTTTCTTT.

This clonotype was seen a few times. This chain joins TRBV27 and TRBJ2-7; perhaps TRBD1 as D (5 bases). With 4 bases removed from V and 6 bases from J, the gap between germline ends came to 16 bases. The CDR3 is 14 amino acids. The germline CDR1 and CDR2 sequences are MNHEY and SMNVEV (reference sequence). The DNA for the CDR3 is TGTGCCAGCAGTTACCTGCAGGGTGTAAGCGAGCAGTACTTC. Protein product: CASSYLQGVSEQYF.

The V and J genes are TRBV7-2 and TRBJ2-5, with D perhaps TRBD1 (5 bases). The germline V gene has CDR1 SGHTA and CDR2 FQGNSA. Trimming left V 5 bases short and J 2 bases short, with 12 bases between. The CDR3 covers 14 residues. The CDR3 sequence: CASSPGRTQETQYF. The CDR3 DNA reads TGTGCCAGCAGCCCAGGACGGACACAAGAGACCCAGTACTTC.

The chain has TRBV7-2 and TRBJ1-5, with D perhaps matching TRBD1 (5 bases). The germline CDR1 and CDR2 sequences are SGHTA and FQGNSA. V was pared by 5 bases and J by 4 bases, with 18 bases between. The CDR3 spans 16 residues. The CDR3 DNA reads TGTGCCAGCAGCCAAACGGGGCGGGGGGGGAATCAGCCCCAGCATTTT. Protein product: CASSQTGRGGNQPQHF. Together with reference TRBV7-2 and TRBJ1-5, the CDR3 gives the full variable domain: GAGVSQSPSNKVTEKGKDVELRCDPISGHTALYWYRQSLGQGLEFLIYFQGNSAPDKSGLPSDRFSAERTGGSVSTLTIQRTQQEDSAVYLCASSQTGRGGNQPQHFGDGTRLSIL.

A single count supports this clonotype. The chain carries TRBV11-2 and TRBJ2-1, with 8 bases identical to TRBD1. Trimming cost V 3 bases and J 3 bases; bases outside gene matches: 13. The CDR3 loop spans 18 amino acids. Per the germline V gene, CDR1 is SGHAT and CDR2 is FQNNGV. In DNA form, the CDR3 reads TGTGCCAGCAGCTTCTTTTGGGCTGACACAGGGGGCTACAATGAGCAGTTCTTC. This encodes CASSFFWADTGGYNEQFF. Supplemented by reference TRBV11-2 and TRBJ2-1, the full variable domain reads EAGVAQSPRYKIIEKRQSVAFWCNPISGHATLYWYQQILGQGPKLLIQFQNNGVVDDSQLPKDRFSAERLKGVDSTLKIQPAKLEDSAVYLCASSFFWADTGGYNEQFFGPGTRLTVL.

The chain links TRBV20-1 to TRBJ2-7; 7 bases align to TRBD2. V dropped 0 bases and J dropped 3; count of bases not matched to a gene: 11. The CDR3 length is 16 residues. Per the germline V gene, CDR1 is DFQATT and CDR2 is SNEGSKA (reference sequence). The CDR3, as DNA: TGCAGTGCTAGAGATTCGCGGCTAGCGGACGACTACGAGCAGTACTTC. Its translation is CSARDSRLADDYEQYF.

V is TRBV6-5 and J is TRBJ1-2, with D unclear. Per germline, CDR1 MNHEY and CDR2 SVGAGI. Trimming took off 2 bases at V and 0 bases at J, with 10 bases between the two ends. The CDR3 totals 15 residues. CDR3 DNA: TGTGCCAGCAGTTACCTAGGGCTTTCTAACTATGGCTACACCTTC. As protein: CASSYLGLSNYGYTF.

The rearrangement uses TRBV15 and TRBJ1-4; 7 bases match TRBD1. CDR1 LNHNV and CDR2 YYDKDF come from the germline V gene (reference sequence). J was trimmed by 7 bases and V by 5 bases; bases with no gene match: 10. The CDR3 loop spans 15 amino acids. CDR3 sequence: CATSGSAGGTEKLFF. The CDR3 coding sequence is TGTGCCACCAGCGGCTCGGCAGGGGGTACTGAAAAACTGTTTTTT.

This clonotype was counted between two and nine times. V and J are TRBV20-1 and TRBJ2-1; no definite D call. Between the trimmed V and J ends, which lost 4 bases and 8 bases, there was a span of 9 bases. The germline V gene encodes CDR1 DFQATT and CDR2 SNEGSKA (reference sequence). The CDR3 is 11 amino acids. The CDR3, as DNA: TGCAGTGCTAAGAGGTGGGATGAGCAGTTCTTC. Protein: CSAKRWDEQFF.

This clonotype was seen a handful of times. The chain joins TRBV7-9 to TRBJ1-1; D is unresolved. From germline, CDR1 is SEHNR and CDR2 FQNEAQ (reference sequence). This CDR3 contains 16 residues. V lost 5 bases and J 3 bases, leaving 19 bases between the germline ends. CDR3 nucleotide sequence: TGTGCCAGCAGCCCGAACCAGAAAGGCGAGGACACTGAAGCTTTCTTT. As protein: CASSPNQKGEDTEAFF.

The J gene is TRBJ2-5, the V gene TRBV29-1, with a possible D match to TRBD1 (5 bases). The V and J ends lost 4 bases and 5 bases respectively, with 8 bases between them. The germline V gene encodes CDR1 SQVTM and CDR2 ANQGSEA. The CDR3 is 11 residues long. The CDR3 bases are TGCAGCGTTGGTCCAGGGGAGACCCAGTACTTC. Translation gives CSVGPGETQYF.

This clonotype has a count of ten or more. The J gene is TRBJ1-2, the V gene TRBV6-1; the D is unclear. CDR1 is MNHNS and CDR2 is SASEGT in the germline V gene. The CDR3 covers 17 residues. V dropped 1 base and J dropped 3 bases, with 18 bases sitting between them. CDR3 DNA: TGTGCCAGCAGTGAAGTGGGAGCGTCCGGCGGATACTATGGCTACACCTTC. This encodes CASSEVGASGGYYGYTF.

This clonotype was found many times. The chain links TRBV29-1 to TRBJ2-1, with 7 nucleotides matching TRBD2. V was pared by 8 bases and J by 6 bases, with 7 bases of the junction left unmatched. Germline V gives CDR1 SQVTM, CDR2 ANQGSEA. This CDR3 is 12 amino acids long. In nucleotides, the CDR3 is TGCAGCTCAGACCCGGGGGGCAATGAGCAGTTCTTC. Translation: CSSDPGGNEQFF.

The rearrangement uses TRBV20-1 and TRBJ1-4, with a tentative D call TRBD1 (6 bases). V was clipped by 1 base and J by 10 bases, with 19 bases between them. CDR3 size: 15 residues. Germline-derived CDR1 and CDR2 are DFQATT and SNEGSKA (reference sequence). The CDR3 nucleotides are TGCAGTGCTAGAGGGATTCAGGGGCCTGAGGGAAAACTGTTTTTT. This encodes CSARGIQGPEGKLFF.

This sequence joins TRBV6-5 and TRBJ2-2; perhaps TRBD2 as D (5 bases). The germline CDR1 and CDR2 sequences are MNHEY and SVGAGI. This CDR3 spans 16 amino acids. V lost 0 bases, J lost 6 bases, and 14 bases lay in between. In DNA, the CDR3 is TGTGCCAGCAGTTACTCGGACTGGCCTGGAGCCGGGGAGCTGTTTTTT. As protein: CASSYSDWPGAGELFF.

V gene TRBV7-9 combines with J gene TRBJ1-6; D gene unclear. Trimming shortened V by 8 bases and J by 7 bases, and 6 bases separated the two germline ends. Per germline, CDR1 SEHNR and CDR2 FQNEAQ (reference sequence). The CDR3 has 11 residues. CDR3 residues: CASGVNSPLHF. CDR3 nucleotides: TGTGCCAGCGGAGTGAATTCACCCCTCCACTTT.

This chain uses TRBV6-2 or TRBV6-3 with TRBJ2-7, with D hard to call. V lost 5 bases to trimming and J lost 0 bases, with 11 bases between them. Looked up from germline, CDR1 is MNHEY and CDR2 is SVGEGT. The CDR3 totals 14 residues. CDR3 nucleotide sequence: TGTGCCAGCAGTACTATCCGACTCTCCTACGAGCAGTACTTC. Translation gives CASSTIRLSYEQYF.

The chain links TRBV7-9 to TRBJ2-1; 10 bases are shared with TRBD1. Germline V gene sequence: CDR1 SEHNR, CDR2 FQNEAQ (reference sequence). The length of the CDR3 is 14 residues. Trimming removed 3 bases from V and 11 bases from J; junction bases left unmatched: 7. The CDR3 region is CASSFRDRGFKQFF. The CDR3 DNA is TGTGCCAGCAGCTTTAGGGACAGGGGTTTTAAGCAGTTCTTC.

The rearrangement uses TRBV6-4 and TRBJ2-2; D is unresolved. Germline CDR1 and CDR2: MRHNA and SNTAGT. With 3 bases removed from V and 4 bases from J, the gap between germline ends came to 9 bases. This CDR3 spans 14 amino acids. The CDR3, as DNA: TGTGCCAGCAGTGAAGTGGATTCCACCGGGGAGCTGTTTTTT. It encodes CASSEVDSTGELFF.

The chain uses TRBV7-2 and TRBJ1-1; D is uncertain. Germline lookup yields CDR1 SGHTA and CDR2 FQGNSA. There are 14 residues in the CDR3. With 3 bases removed from V and 1 base from J, the gap between germline ends came to 9 bases. The CDR3: CASSFSRQNTEAFF. CDR3 nucleotide sequence: TGTGCCAGCAGCTTCTCGAGGCAGAACACTGAAGCTTTCTTT.

CDR3 in DNA: TGTGCCAGCAGCCAAGATGGGGGGCAGATCTCCTACGAGCAGTACTTC. As protein: CASSQDGGQISYEQYF. The V call is TRBV4-2, the J call TRBJ2-7; D may match TRBD1 or TRBD2 (6 bases each). V lost 0 bases and J lost 0, with 12 bases in between. The germline V gene encodes CDR1 LGHNA and CDR2 YNFKEQ. The CDR3 extends over 16 amino acids.

This chain connects TRBV7-2 to TRBJ2-7; TRBD1 might be the D (6 bases). CDR3 length: 15 amino acids. Germline-derived CDR1 and CDR2 are SGHTA and FQGNSA. V was clipped by 1 base and J by 0 bases, with 10 bases between them. The DNA for the CDR3 is TGTGCCAGCAGCTTAGTATTACAGGGCTCCTACGAGCAGTACTTC. This sequence encodes CASSLVLQGSYEQYF.

The rearrangement uses TRBV14 and TRBJ2-7; 8 positions match TRBD2. Per the germline V gene, CDR1 is SGHDN and CDR2 is FVKESK. There are 15 residues in the CDR3. V dropped 0 bases and J dropped 2; count of bases not matched to a gene: 3. Here the CDR3 DNA reads TGTGCCAGCAGCCAAGACATCGGGAGGGCCTACGAGCAGTACTTC. Translating it yields CASSQDIGRAYEQYF.

This clonotype came up a few times. The rearrangement uses TRBV5-6 and TRBJ2-3; D is possibly TRBD1 (5 bases). The CDR3 has 13 amino acids. V dropped 4 bases and J dropped 4 bases, with 10 bases sitting between them. Germline V gene sequence: CDR1 SGHDT, CDR2 YYEEEE. CDR3 DNA: TGTGCCAGCAGCACAGGTATAGCAGATACGCAGTATTTT. Translation: CASSTGIADTQYF.

This clonotype came up once. The J gene is TRBJ1-2, the V gene TRBV5-6; perhaps TRBD1 as D (5 bases). This CDR3 has 15 amino acids. Germline CDR1 SGHDT, CDR2 YYEEEE. Trimming stripped 0 bases from V and 8 bases from J, with 17 bases between. The CDR3 DNA follows: TGTGCCAGCAGCTTGGAGCGGGGGAACCCCCGGGGCTACACCTTC. This codes for CASSLERGNPRGYTF.

This rearrangement joins TRBV20-1 to TRBJ2-3; D may be TRBD2 (6 bases). The V end lost 4 bases, the J end lost 9 bases, and 29 bases lay between the germline ends. The length of the CDR3 is 17 residues. Germline CDR1 reads DFQATT; CDR2 reads SNEGSKA (reference sequence). CDR3 bases: TGCAGTGCTACTATAACGCGGGAAGCACGGATTGAGTGGACGCAGTATTTT. Amino acid sequence: CSATITREARIEWTQYF.